This T cell receptor beta chain was sequenced for a study of blood T cell repertoires in COVID-19. About the study: Researchers got acute and convalescent COVID-19 samples from the United States, Italy and Spain.

Libraries were prepared by immunoSEQ multiplex PCR; TCRdb keeps only in-frame clonotypes and omits some of them. The data contain around 250,000 clones, more than 75% of them singletons. V lost 7 bases to trimming and J lost 4 bases; unmatched junction nucleotides: 7. The CDR3 has 14 residues. The germline V gene has CDR1 LNHDA and CDR2 SQIVND (reference sequence). The gene calls are TRBV19 and TRBJ1-2, with 9 bases lining up with TRBD1. The origin of this receptor is a woman aged 70-85 years with active or convalescent COVID-19. Sequenced: peripheral blood. In DNA, the CDR3 is TGTGCCAGTATCCGGGGACAGGGCGGCTATGGCTACACCTTC. It is translated as CASIRGQGGYGYTF.